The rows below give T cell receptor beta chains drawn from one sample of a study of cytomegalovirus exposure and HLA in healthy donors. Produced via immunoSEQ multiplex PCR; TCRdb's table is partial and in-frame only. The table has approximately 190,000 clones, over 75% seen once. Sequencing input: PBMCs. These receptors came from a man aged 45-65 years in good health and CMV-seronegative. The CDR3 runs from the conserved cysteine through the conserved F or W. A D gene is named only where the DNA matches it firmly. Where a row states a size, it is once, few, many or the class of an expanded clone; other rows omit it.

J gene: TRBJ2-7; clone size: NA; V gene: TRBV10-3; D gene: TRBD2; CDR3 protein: CAISGGGYEQYF; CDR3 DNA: TGTGCCATCAGTGGGGGGGGCTACGAGCAGTACTTC
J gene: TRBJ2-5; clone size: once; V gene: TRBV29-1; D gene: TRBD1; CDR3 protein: CSVRQGGETQYF; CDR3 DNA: TGCAGCGTAAGACAGGGCGGAGAGACCCAGTACTTC
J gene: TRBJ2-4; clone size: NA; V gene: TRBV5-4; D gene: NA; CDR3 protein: CASSAQGNIQYF; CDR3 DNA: TGTGCCAGCAGCGCACAGGGAAACATTCAGTACTTC
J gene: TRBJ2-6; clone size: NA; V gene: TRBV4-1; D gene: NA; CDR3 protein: CASSQDLGGSGANVLTF; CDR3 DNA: TGCGCCAGCAGCCAAGATCTCGGGGGCTCTGGGGCCAACGTCCTGACTTTC
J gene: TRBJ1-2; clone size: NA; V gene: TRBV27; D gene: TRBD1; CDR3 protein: CASSPRGQGRGYTF; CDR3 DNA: TGTGCCAGCAGTCCCCGAGGACAGGGACGTGGCTACACCTTC
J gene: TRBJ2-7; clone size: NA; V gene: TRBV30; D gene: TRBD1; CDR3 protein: CAWSLTGGEQYF; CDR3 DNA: TGTGCCTGGAGTCTTACAGGGGGGGAGCAGTACTTC
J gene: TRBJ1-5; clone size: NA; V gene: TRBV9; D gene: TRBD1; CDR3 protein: CASSPGGQGNQPQHF; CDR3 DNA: TGTGCCAGCAGTCCCGGGGGACAGGGGAATCAGCCCCAGCATTTT
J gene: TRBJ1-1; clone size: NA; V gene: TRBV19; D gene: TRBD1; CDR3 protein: CASSTLDRTGRAFF; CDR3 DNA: TGTGCCAGTAGTACCCTCGACCGGACAGGTCGAGCTTTCTTT
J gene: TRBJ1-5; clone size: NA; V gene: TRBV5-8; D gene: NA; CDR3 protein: CASSFSGTGNQPQHF; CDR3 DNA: TGTGCCAGCAGCTTCAGCGGGACGGGGAATCAGCCCCAGCATTTT
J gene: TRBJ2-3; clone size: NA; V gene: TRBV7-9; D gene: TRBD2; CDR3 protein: CASSSPGGSPITDTQYF; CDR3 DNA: TGTGCCAGCAGCTCCCCGGGAGGTTCACCAATCACAGATACGCAGTATTTT
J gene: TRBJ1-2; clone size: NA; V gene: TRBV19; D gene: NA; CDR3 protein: CASQDRQSNYGYTF; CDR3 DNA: TGTGCCAGCCAAGATCGACAGTCTAACTATGGCTACACCTTC
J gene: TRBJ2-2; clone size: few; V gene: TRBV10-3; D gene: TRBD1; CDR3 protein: CAISESGQGAGELFF; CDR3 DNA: TGTGCCATCAGTGAGTCTGGACAGGGAGCCGGGGAGCTGTTTTTT
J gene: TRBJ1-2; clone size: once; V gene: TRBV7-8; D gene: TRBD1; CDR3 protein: CASSLGTGLTFGYTF; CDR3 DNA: TGTGCCAGCAGCTTAGGGACAGGGCTGACCTTTGGCTACACCTTC
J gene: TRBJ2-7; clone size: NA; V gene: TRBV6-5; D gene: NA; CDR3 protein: CASSYSLEGREQYF; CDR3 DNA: TGTGCCAGCAGTTACTCGCTGGAGGGGCGCGAGCAGTACTTC
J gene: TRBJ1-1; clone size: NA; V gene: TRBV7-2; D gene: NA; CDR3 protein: CASSLSRNTEAFF; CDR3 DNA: TGTGCCAGCAGCTTAAGCCGGAACACTGAAGCTTTCTTT
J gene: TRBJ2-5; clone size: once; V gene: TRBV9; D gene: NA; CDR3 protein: CASSVSRGWETQYF; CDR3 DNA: TGTGCCAGCAGCGTTTCAAGGGGCTGGGAGACCCAGTACTTC
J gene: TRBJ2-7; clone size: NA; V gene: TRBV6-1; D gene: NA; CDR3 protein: CASSERGTLSSYEQYF; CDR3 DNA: TGTGCCAGCAGTGAACGCGGGACTTTGAGCTCCTACGAGCAGTACTTC
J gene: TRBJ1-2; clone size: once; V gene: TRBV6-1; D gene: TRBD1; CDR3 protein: CASSRDRGLDYGYTF; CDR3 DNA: TGTGCCAGCAGCCGAGACAGGGGGCTGGACTATGGCTACACCTTC
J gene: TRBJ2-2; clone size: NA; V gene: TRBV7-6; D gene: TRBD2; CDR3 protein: CASSSLAGQRGELFF; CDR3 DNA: TGTGCCAGCAGCTCACTAGCGGGCCAGAGGGGGGAGCTGTTTTTT
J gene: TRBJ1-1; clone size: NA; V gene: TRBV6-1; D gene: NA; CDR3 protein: CASLAVNTEAFF; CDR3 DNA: TGTGCCAGCCTGGCAGTGAACACTGAAGCTTTCTTT
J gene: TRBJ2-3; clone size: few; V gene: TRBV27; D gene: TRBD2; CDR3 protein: CASSYGLAVDTQYF; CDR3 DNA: TGTGCCAGCAGTTACGGACTAGCCGTAGATACGCAGTATTTT
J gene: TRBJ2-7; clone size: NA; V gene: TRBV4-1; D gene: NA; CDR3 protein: CASSQAPILLYEQYF; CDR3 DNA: TGCGCCAGCAGCCAAGCTCCAATACTCCTCTACGAGCAGTACTTC
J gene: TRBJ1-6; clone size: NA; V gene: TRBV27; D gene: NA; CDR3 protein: CASSLRGYNSPLHF; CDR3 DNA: TGTGCCAGCAGTTTACGGGGATATAATTCACCCCTCCACTTT
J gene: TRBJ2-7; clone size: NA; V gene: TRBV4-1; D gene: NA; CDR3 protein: CASSQGQGGTYEQYF; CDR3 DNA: TGCGCCAGCAGCCAAGGGCAGGGTGGGACCTACGAGCAGTACTTC